The 15 T cell receptor beta chains listed next were all sequenced from one sample in a study of T cell responses to AZD1222 COVID-19 vaccine. Using immunoSEQ multiplex PCR, the repertoire was profiled, and TCRdb retains in-frame clones only, with some absent. In the table there are almost 95,000 clones, around 84% of which are singletons. The input for sequencing was peripheral blood, taken 28 days after the second AZD1222 dose. These receptors all come from an adult who received the AZD1222 COVID-19 vaccine.

The J gene is TRBJ1-1, the V gene TRBV4-1; D is undetermined. Trimming removed 1 base from V and 0 bases from J, with 6 bases in between. The CDR3 totals 14 residues. Germline V gene lookup returns CDR1 MGHRA and CDR2 YSYEKL. For the CDR3, the DNA is TGCGCCAGCAGCCAAGCCCAAATGAACACTGAAGCTTTCTTT. This sequence encodes CASSQAQMNTEAFF.

The genes are TRBV7-2 and TRBJ2-7; D perhaps matches TRBD1 (6 bases). V lost 4 bases to trimming and J lost 0 bases, with 10 bases between them. There are 14 residues in the CDR3. Per germline, CDR1 SGHTA and CDR2 FQGNSA. CDR3 DNA: TGTGCCAGCAGCTCGGACAGAAACTCCTACGAGCAGTACTTC. It is translated as CASSSDRNSYEQYF.

This chain links TRBV6-5 with TRBJ2-1; TRBD1 aligns across 7 bases. Germline values: CDR1 MNHEY, CDR2 SVGAGI. The CDR3 contains 15 residues. V dropped 10 bases and J dropped 3; count of bases not matched to a gene: 12. In DNA form, the CDR3 reads TGTGCCACAGACAGGGAGAAGAGGGGCTACAATGAGCAGTTCTTC. Translated, it gives CATDREKRGYNEQFF.

The genes are TRBV30 and TRBJ1-1, with a tentative D call TRBD1 (6 bases). V was trimmed by 2 bases and J by 5 bases, leaving 12 bases between them. This CDR3 comprises 13 residues. The V gene's germline CDR1 is GTSNPN and CDR2 SVGIG (reference sequence). As DNA, the CDR3 is TGTGCCTGGAGTTGGGGGGCTAGTACTGAAGCTTTCTTT. Amino acids: CAWSWGASTEAFF.

The chain has TRBV25-1 and TRBJ1-1; D is unclear. Deletions cut 5 bases from V and 0 bases from J, with 4 bases between. Germline CDR1 is MGHDK and CDR2 is SYGVNS. The CDR3 is 12 residues long. The CDR3 spells CASSFLNTEAFF. The DNA of the CDR3 is TGTGCCAGCAGTTTTCTGAACACTGAAGCTTTCTTT.

V and J are TRBV5-4 and TRBJ1-2, with no clear D. The CDR3 is 13 residues long. The germline CDR1 and CDR2 sequences are SGHNT and YYREEE (reference sequence). The V gene lost 5 bases and the J gene lost 6 bases, with 14 bases spanning the gap. DNA of the CDR3: TGTGCCAGCAGATTTAACACAAATCATGGCTACACCTTC. Translation gives CASRFNTNHGYTF.

As to this clone: Other DNA variants within this sample encode the same CDR3. This sequence joins TRBV7-9 and TRBJ1-2, with no clear D. The V gene's germline CDR1 is SEHNR and CDR2 FQNEAQ (reference sequence). V gave up 0 bases and J gave up 0 bases, with 5 bases separating them. The CDR3 runs to 14 residues. In DNA form, the CDR3 reads TGTGCCAGCAGCTTAGCCGGGGCTAACTATGGCTACACCTTC. It is translated as CASSLAGANYGYTF. Full variable domain (remainder filled in from reference TRBV7-9 and TRBJ1-2): DTGVSQNPRHKITKRGQNVTFRCDPISEHNRLYWYRQTLGQGPEFLTYFQNEAQLEKSRLLSDRFSAERPKGSFSTLEIQRTEQGDSAMYLCASSLAGANYGYTFGSGTRLTVV.

V and J are TRBV7-9 and TRBJ1-4, with a tentative D call TRBD1 (5 bases). V was trimmed by 5 bases and J by 5 bases, leaving 9 bases between them. CDR1 and CDR2 (germline): SEHNR, FQNEAQ (reference sequence). This CDR3 has 13 amino acids. In nucleotides, the CDR3 is TGTGCCAGCAGCCAAGCAGGGAATGAAAAACTGTTTTTT. This translates into CASSQAGNEKLFF.

The chain couples TRBV15 to TRBJ1-2, with D unclear. The CDR3 extends over 14 amino acids. V shed 1 base and J shed 8 bases, with 14 bases lying between them. Per germline, CDR1 LNHNV and CDR2 YYDKDF (reference sequence). The CDR3 region is CATSRGGGSGGYTF. The CDR3, as DNA: TGTGCCACCAGCAGAGGGGGTGGGTCAGGAGGCTACACCTTC.

This rearrangement joins TRBV9 to TRBJ2-7; D might be TRBD2 (6 bases). With 4 bases removed from V and 6 bases from J, the gap between germline ends came to 17 bases. CDR1 and CDR2 (germline): SGDLS, YYNGEE. The length of the CDR3 is 14 residues. In DNA, the CDR3 is TGTGCCAGCAGCCTCTCTCCCACCGGGGGCGAGCAGTACTTC. Amino acid sequence: CASSLSPTGGEQYF.

This clone was found a few times. J is TRBJ1-2 and V is TRBV12-3 or TRBV12-4; the D is unclear. V was shortened by 2 bases and J by 8 bases, with 9 bases between the two germline ends. The CDR3 sequence is 12 residues long. The CDR3 protein is CASSLSGRGYTF. CDR3 coding DNA: TGTGCCAGCAGTTTAAGCGGCCGGGGCTACACCTTC.

The CDR3 spells CASSPLDWTEAFF. The CDR3 DNA follows: TGTGCCAGCAGCCCTCTTGACTGGACTGAAGCTTTCTTT. The chain combines TRBV14 with TRBJ1-1; D ambiguous. The V end lost 4 bases, the J end lost 5 bases, and 11 bases lay between the germline ends. This CDR3 is built from 13 residues. The germline gives CDR1 SGHDN, CDR2 FVKESK. The full variable domain, its missing parts supplied by reference TRBV14 and TRBJ1-1, is EAGVTQFPSHSVIEKGQTVTLRCDPISGHDNLYWYRRVMGKEIKFLLHFVKESKQDESGMPNNRFLAERTGGTYSTLKVQPAELEDSGVYFCASSPLDWTEAFFGQGTRLTVV.

The chain carries TRBV7-2 and TRBJ2-7; D is possibly TRBD1 or TRBD2 (5 bases each). This CDR3 has 15 amino acids. V was clipped by 5 bases and J by 3 bases, with 17 bases between them. CDR1 and CDR2 from the germline V gene are SGHTA and FQGNSA. CDR3 loop: CASSTGLGRYYEQYF. The CDR3 DNA reads as TGTGCCAGCAGCACCGGACTGGGACGCTACTACGAGCAGTACTTC.

In its sample, this clone was seen once. J is TRBJ1-5 and V is TRBV28; TRBD1 agrees at 9 bases. The CDR3 covers 20 residues. V gave up 4 bases and J gave up 3 bases; unmatched junction bases: 19. CDR1 MDHEN and CDR2 SYDVKM come from the germline V gene. CDR3 nucleotides: TGTGCCAGCAGTTCTATTGGGGTAGAACCGGGACAGGGTGACAATCAGCCCCAGCATTTT. It encodes CASSSIGVEPGQGDNQPQHF.

This chain uses TRBV2 with TRBJ2-7, with unresolved D. The germline V gene encodes CDR1 SNHLY and CDR2 FYNNEI. The CDR3 sequence is 10 residues long. Trimming removed 8 bases at V and 3 bases at J, with 5 bases between. CDR3 DNA sequence: TGTGCCAGCGGAAACTACGAGCAGTACTTC. This sequence encodes CASGNYEQYF.